The rows below give T cell receptor beta chains drawn from one sample of a study of blood T cell repertoires in COVID-19. Profiling relied on immunoSEQ multiplex PCR, and the TCRdb table lists in-frame clones only, not all of them. The table lists 250,000 to 350,000 clones, 92% of them singletons. The source material was PBMCs or T cells enriched from blood (not recorded which). The receptors derive from a woman under 40 who had recovered from COVID-19. The CDR3 runs from the conserved cysteine through the conserved F or W. A D gene is named only where the DNA matches it firmly.

J,D,length,V,CDR3
TRBJ2-6,-,16,TRBV4-3,CASSQEPGSGANVLTF
TRBJ1-2,TRBD1,14,TRBV10-1,CASSWGQGVHGYTF
TRBJ2-1,TRBD2,15,TRBV9,CASSGGLAFQNEQFF
TRBJ1-3,-,14,TRBV27,CASRPGGSGNTIYF
TRBJ2-1,TRBD2,14,TRBV7-9,CASSTGLGYNEQFF
TRBJ1-4,TRBD1,14,TRBV28,CASSFPGQLEKLFF
TRBJ2-7,-,14,TRBV20-1,CSASYGRDTYEQYF
TRBJ1-2,TRBD1,13,TRBV28,CASSSGQYYGYTF
TRBJ1-6,TRBD1,12,TRBV15,CATSREGQLLHF
TRBJ1-4,-,14,TRBV29-1,CSVNPGGGGEKLFF
TRBJ2-7,-,12,TRBV6-2/TRBV6-3,CASSPTGRGQYF
TRBJ2-5,-,12,TRBV12-3/TRBV12-4,CASSHREETQYF
TRBJ2-3,TRBD2,13,TRBV28,CASGTSVPDTQYF
TRBJ1-4,TRBD1,14,TRBV29-1,CSARTGGWDEKLFF
TRBJ2-3,-,12,TRBV18,CASSSMKDTQYF
TRBJ1-5,-,14,TRBV6-2/TRBV6-3,CASSTRGSNQPQHF
TRBJ2-4,-,19,TRBV27,CASSPSLVLHAVAKNIQYF
TRBJ2-7,-,12,TRBV18,CASSQGAYEQYF
TRBJ1-1,-,12,TRBV5-4,CASTNRVSEAFF
TRBJ2-7,-,11,TRBV20-1,CSAREFYEQYF
TRBJ1-1,-,14,TRBV18,CASSLTDMNTEAFF
TRBJ2-7,TRBD2,14,TRBV11-3,CARRPSGRSYEQYF
TRBJ1-2,-,14,TRBV11-2,CASSLGTGTYGYTF
TRBJ2-7,TRBD2,14,TRBV28,CASSFVAGGGEQYF
TRBJ2-7,-,16,TRBV6-2/TRBV6-3,CASSTSGTLISYEQYF
TRBJ2-7,TRBD2,17,TRBV19,CASSLGRTSGISYEQYF
TRBJ2-7,-,14,TRBV18,CASSPPSGDYEQYF
TRBJ1-2,-,14,TRBV28,CASSFSRHDGGYTF
TRBJ2-7,TRBD1,14,TRBV11-3,CASSPPGQGRKQYF
TRBJ1-1,-,15,TRBV7-9,CASSLALGYETEAFF
TRBJ2-2,TRBD1,16,TRBV6-1,CASRERQGARPGELFF
TRBJ2-1,-,15,TRBV19,CASSIGGQGQNEQFF
TRBJ1-6,-,15,TRBV18,CASSPRRVTNSPLHF
TRBJ2-2,-,12,TRBV5-1,CASSFGSGELFF
TRBJ2-7,-,14,TRBV4-3,CASSQGLSSYEQYF
TRBJ1-5,-,12,TRBV19,CASSIWGKPQHF
TRBJ1-6,-,14,TRBV7-3,CASSFGGVDSPLHF
TRBJ1-4,-,16,TRBV21-1,CAGTGTGDKANEKLFF
TRBJ2-1,TRBD2,16,TRBV5-4,CASSSLAGSSYNEQFF
TRBJ1-5,-,14,TRBV5-6,CASSPIRNNQPQHF
TRBJ2-3,TRBD2,15,TRBV5-6,CASSLTSGGSDTQYF
TRBJ2-7,-,14,TRBV6-2/TRBV6-3,CASSYPGQTYEQYF
TRBJ1-2,-,11,TRBV28,CASSSGNGYTF
TRBJ2-7,-,12,TRBV20-1,CSASSTGYEQYF
TRBJ2-4,TRBD1,16,TRBV5-1,CASSLWQGEAKNIQYF
TRBJ2-7,-,15,TRBV21-1,CASSKLGLDLYEQYF
TRBJ2-5,TRBD2,12,TRBV5-3,CAPREGLKTQYF
TRBJ1-3,-,16,TRBV7-8,CASSLTGVSSGNTIYF
TRBJ1-5,-,14,TRBV7-3,CASSFKVRDQPQHF
TRBJ1-1,-,13,TRBV12-3/TRBV12-4,CASSFMGNPEAFF
TRBJ1-1,-,13,TRBV11-3,CASSFSRETEAFF
TRBJ1-1,TRBD1,15,TRBV6-6,CASSFTGTGNTEAFF
TRBJ1-1,-,14,TRBV5-4,CASSLEGRRTEAFF
TRBJ2-7,TRBD1,11,TRBV28,CASSDRVEQYF